This T cell receptor beta chain was recovered during a study of blood T cell repertoires in COVID-19. Source study methods: Quantification of nucleated cells was approximated via reference gene primer amplification. Method: immunoSEQ multiplex PCR; TCRdb's copy keeps in-frame clones and lacks some. V and J calls and clone size come straight from that table; D and trimming were deduced from the DNA. The profile shows about 480,000 clones, roughly 90% of them singletons. Across over 20 US areas, participants ranged in age from about 18 to 100 years. Self-reported history from a screening survey and questionnaire set each donor's cohort. This CDR3 region has 15 residues. Between the trimmed V and J ends, which lost 1 base and 11 bases, there was a span of 18 bases. Germline lookup yields CDR1 SEHNR and CDR2 FQNEAQ (reference sequence).

The receptor's source is a woman aged 40 to 50 who had recovered from COVID-19. Source material: PBMCs or T cells enriched from blood (not recorded which). V and J are TRBV7-9 and TRBJ1-5; a possible D gene is TRBD1 (6 bases). CDR3 amino acids: CASSLDGRVGQSQHF. The CDR3 DNA follows: TGTGCCAGCAGCTTAGACGGCAGGGTAGGACAGTCCCAGCATTTT.